The 8 T cell receptor beta chains reported below all come from one sample, sequenced in a study of cytomegalovirus exposure and HLA in healthy donors. Sequenced by immunoSEQ multiplex PCR; TCRdb stores in-frame clones only, minus some. This table has about 120,000 clones, approximately 87% appearing once. The source material was PBMCs. The receptors come from a woman aged 25-40 years in good health and CMV-seronegative.

The chain employs TRBV19 and TRBJ1-3; the D gene is possibly TRBD1 (6 bases). This CDR3 spans 16 amino acids. Trimming left V 6 bases short and J 2 bases short, with 17 bases between. Germline V gene data show CDR1 as LNHDA and CDR2 as SQIVND (reference sequence). The CDR3 DNA reads as TGTGCCAGTAGCCCAACCAACAGGGAACCTGGAAACACCATATATTTT. As protein: CASSPTNREPGNTIYF.

The CDR3 sequence is CASSLWQQETQYF. The CDR3 DNA is TGTGCCAGCAGTTTATGGCAGCAAGAGACCCAGTACTTC. The chain has TRBV27 and TRBJ2-5; no firm D call. V was cut by 1 base and J by 2 bases, with 5 bases left in between. The CDR3 contains 13 residues. Germline V lookup: CDR1 MNHEY, CDR2 SMNVEV (reference sequence).

The chain has TRBV2 and TRBJ2-7; 10 bases agree with TRBD1. Germline V gene data show CDR1 as SNHLY and CDR2 as FYNNEI. The CDR3 totals 13 residues. V shed 6 bases, J shed 6 bases, and the junction held 5 bases outside the gene matches. CDR3 in DNA: TGTGCCAGCAGGGACAGGGGGTCGGGCGAGCAGTACTTC. Translation: CASRDRGSGEQYF.

The count of this clone is one. The gene calls are TRBV9 and TRBJ1-2; possible D gene TRBD1, 6 bases. V was pared by 4 bases and J by 2 bases, with 12 bases between. The CDR3 runs to 14 residues. Germline lookup yields CDR1 SGDLS and CDR2 YYNGEE. CDR3 sequence reads: CASSLDDRNYGYTF. CDR3 DNA sequence: TGTGCCAGCAGCCTTGATGACAGGAACTATGGCTACACCTTC. Together with reference TRBV9 and TRBJ1-2, the CDR3 gives the full variable domain: DSGVTQTPKHLITATGQRVTLRCSPRSGDLSVYWYQQSLDQGLQFLIQYYNGEERAKGNILERFSAQQFPDLHSELNLSSLELGDSALYFCASSLDDRNYGYTFGSGTRLTVV.

The gene calls are TRBV12-5 and TRBJ1-2; 9 bases map to TRBD1. Germline V lookup: CDR1 LGHNT, CDR2 FRNRAP. The CDR3 length is 15 residues. V shed 2 bases and J 7 bases; nucleotides not matched to a gene: 8. CDR3 in amino acids: CASGLKVRDRAGYTF. As DNA, the CDR3 is TGTGCTAGTGGTTTGAAAGTCCGGGACAGGGCTGGCTACACCTTC.

The V gene is TRBV19, the J gene TRBJ1-2; D is ambiguous. The germline gives CDR1 LNHDA, CDR2 SQIVND (reference sequence). The CDR3 totals 14 residues. V was trimmed by 7 bases and J by 5 bases, leaving 17 bases between them. The CDR3 coding sequence is TGTGCCAGTATGAGGGCAGCCAGAGGGTATGGCTACACCTTC. This sequence encodes CASMRAARGYGYTF.

J is TRBJ2-1 and V is TRBV9; 12 nucleotides align to TRBD2. This CDR3 contains 16 residues. V shed 4 bases and J 7 bases; nucleotides not matched to a gene: 9. Germline V gene lookup returns CDR1 SGDLS and CDR2 YYNGEE. The DNA of the CDR3 is TGTGCCAGCAGCCCCCATCTAGCGGGGGGGAAAAATGAGCAGTTCTTC. Translation: CASSPHLAGGKNEQFF. The full variable domain, with the rest looked up from reference TRBV9 and TRBJ2-1, is DSGVTQTPKHLITATGQRVTLRCSPRSGDLSVYWYQQSLDQGLQFLIQYYNGEERAKGNILERFSAQQFPDLHSELNLSSLELGDSALYFCASSPHLAGGKNEQFFGPGTRLTVL.

J is TRBJ2-7 and V is TRBV5-1; 7 bases align to TRBD2. Germline lookup yields CDR1 SGHRS and CDR2 YFSETQ. J lost 0 bases, V lost 7 bases, and 7 bases had no gene match. The CDR3 runs to 14 residues. The CDR3 DNA is TGCGCCAGCGGGGACTACGGGAGCTCCTACGAGCAGTACTTC. This gives the protein CASGDYGSSYEQYF.